This T cell receptor (beta chain) was identified during a study of T-cell memory formation after mild COVID-19. Study overall: Largely, TCR clusters stayed within a single donor.

Constant-segment-primed 5'RACE gave TCR alpha and TCR beta cDNA libraries with sample barcodes and UMIs. TCRdb reprocessed the 5' RACE reads with MiXCR, giving one entry per CDR3 protein. Of about 450,000 distinct CDR3 sequences in the sample, under 25% were seen once. Findings and caveats of the study: Clones that contracted from day 15 to 85 had balanced CD4/CD8; later expanders were CD4+ biased.

Trimming at V came to 6 bases and at J to 2 bases, leaving 3 bases not matched to a gene. CDR1 is DFQATT and CDR2 is SNEGSKA in the germline V gene (reference sequence). The CDR3 is 12 residues long. As to this clonotype: Antigen specificity is unknown.

Input material: PBMCs or a T cell subset sorted from them (not recorded which). This sequence originates from an adult woman who had mild COVID-19 (a few samples of this study predate the infection). Cell type and time point are not known. The rearrangement uses TRBV20-1 and TRBJ2-7, with 8 bases aligning to TRBD2. CDR3 DNA sequence: TGCAGTGCCCAGGGACTAGCCTACGAGCAGTACTTC. Translated: CSAQGLAYEQYF.